These T cell receptor beta chains were read from a single sample in a study of shared clonotypes between healthy human individuals. TCRdb keeps only in-frame clones here, not all; method: immunoSEQ multiplex PCR. Found here are 400,000 to 500,000 clones, over 60% of them singletons; the top ten hold over 10%. Sequencing input: PBMCs. These receptors were taken from a woman aged 40 to 49 in good health. Some clones in this sample may be carry-over from other donors' samples. CDR3s include the opening cysteine and the closing phenylalanine or tryptophan. The D gene is left open where the match is weak. Only part of the rows carry a size: once, few, many, or a class if the clone is expanded.

TRBV27	TRBJ1-1	.	13	.	CASRSTVNTEAFF	TGTGCCAGCAGATCGACGGTGAACACTGAAGCTTTCTTT
TRBV29-1	TRBJ1-1	.	13	few	CSAGPATNTEAFF	TGCAGCGCCGGACCGGCAACGAACACTGAAGCTTTCTTT
TRBV30	TRBJ1-5	TRBD1	21	.	CAWGTGYVSWPAETLNQPQHF	TGTGCCTGGGGGACAGGGTACGTCTCGTGGCCGGCAGAAACGCTTAATCAGCCCCAGCATTTT
TRBV21-1	TRBJ2-1	.	16	.	CASSNVGGTTYNEQFF	TGTGCCAGCAGCAATGTAGGCGGGACGACTTACAATGAGCAGTTCTTC
TRBV15	TRBJ2-7	.	15	.	CATSSGSAISYEQYF	TGTGCCACCAGCAGCGGGAGTGCTATCTCCTACGAGCAGTACTTC
TRBV10-3	TRBJ2-7	TRBD1	14	.	CAITAAQGAREQYF	TGTGCCATAACCGCGGCTCAGGGGGCGAGGGAGCAGTACTTC
TRBV27	TRBJ2-7	TRBD1	14	few	CASSNPGQNYEQYF	TGTGCCAGCTCAAATCCGGGACAGAACTACGAGCAGTACTTC
TRBV6-1	TRBJ2-5	.	14	once	CASSVSGGGETQYF	TGTGCCAGCAGCGTTTCAGGGGGAGGAGAGACCCAGTACTTC
TRBV10-2	TRBJ1-5	TRBD1	12	.	CARGDRSEPQHF	TGCGCCAGAGGGGACAGGTCGGAGCCCCAGCATTTT
TRBV28	TRBJ1-2	.	15	.	CASSPGGGEVYGYTF	TGTGCCAGCAGTCCCGGCGGAGGTGAGGTTTATGGCTACACCTTC
TRBV2	TRBJ1-4	.	15	.	CASSEAGGNYEKLFF	TGTGCCAGCAGTGAAGCTGGAGGGAACTACGAAAAACTGTTTTTT
TRBV5-1	TRBJ2-3	TRBD2	16	.	CASSLGSSGRGNTQYF	TGCGCCAGCAGCTTGGGATCTAGCGGGAGGGGGAATACGCAGTATTTT
TRBV27	TRBJ2-1	TRBD2	19	.	CASSRLASGRASSYNEQFF	TGTGCCAGCAGCCGCCTGGCTAGCGGGAGGGCTAGCTCCTACAATGAGCAGTTCTTC
TRBV9	TRBJ2-3	TRBD1	17	few	CASGVETTGAITDTQYF	TGTGCCAGCGGCGTAGAAACTACAGGGGCCATCACAGATACGCAGTATTTT
TRBV5-1	TRBJ1-1	TRBD1	14	.	CASSFTGGRTEAFF	TGCGCCAGCAGCTTCACAGGGGGTAGGACTGAAGCTTTCTTT
TRBV7-3	TRBJ2-2	TRBD2	16	.	CASSLGLAGGTGELFF	TGTGCCAGCAGCTTGGGACTAGCGGGAGGAACCGGGGAGCTGTTTTTT
TRBV7-7	TRBJ2-5	.	15	.	CASSLQLGVQETQYF	TGTGCTAGCAGCTTACAGCTAGGGGTCCAAGAGACCCAGTACTTC
TRBV19	TRBJ1-5	TRBD1	17	few	CASSIATGSDSNQPQHF	TGTGCCAGTAGTATTGCGACAGGGTCTGATAGCAATCAGCCCCAGCATTTT
TRBV7-9	TRBJ1-1	.	13	few	CASSPDVLAEAFF	TGTGCCAGCAGTCCAGACGTCCTCGCTGAAGCTTTCTTT
TRBV6-5	TRBJ2-2	.	12	.	CASLENTGELFF	TGTGCCAGCCTGGAAAACACCGGGGAGCTGTTTTTT
TRBV29-1	TRBJ2-1	.	14	.	CSVEGWGADNEQFF	TGCAGCGTTGAAGGATGGGGTGCGGACAATGAGCAGTTCTTC
TRBV6-4	TRBJ1-1	TRBD1	13	.	CASSQDREGRAFF	TGTGCCAGCAGTCAGGACAGGGAGGGTCGCGCTTTCTTT
TRBV9	TRBJ1-1	.	13	.	CASGTVRDTEAFF	TGTGCCAGCGGAACAGTTAGGGACACTGAAGCTTTCTTT
TRBV6-1	TRBJ2-1	.	16	.	CASSDQSGQEVDEQFF	TGTGCCAGCAGTGATCAGTCTGGGCAAGAAGTCGATGAGCAGTTCTTC
TRBV11-3	TRBJ1-1	.	13	.	CASSVGDDTEAFF	TGTGCCAGCAGCGTAGGAGACGACACTGAAGCTTTCTTT
TRBV9	TRBJ1-2	.	14	.	CASSVGGLNYGYTF	TGTGCCAGCAGCGTAGGGGGACTCAACTATGGCTACACCTTC
TRBV7-9	TRBJ2-7	.	13	.	CASSLPPPYEQYF	TGTGCCAGCAGCTTACCCCCCCCCTACGAGCAGTACTTC
TRBV7-2	TRBJ2-7	.	19	.	CASSTAAGLFRADAYEQYF	TGTGCCAGCAGCACCGCGGCAGGGCTCTTCCGAGCGGATGCCTACGAGCAGTACTTC
TRBV6-5	TRBJ1-1	.	13	.	CASSYSIRAEAFF	TGTGCCAGCAGTTACTCGATTAGGGCGGAAGCTTTCTTT
TRBV5-1	TRBJ2-2	TRBD2	14	.	CASNGAGDTGELFF	TGCGCCAGCAACGGGGCGGGAGACACCGGGGAGCTGTTTTTT
TRBV7-2	TRBJ2-2	.	14	once	CASSPQGGGGELFF	TGTGCCAGCAGCCCGCAGGGGGGAGGCGGGGAGCTGTTTTTT
TRBV19	TRBJ2-1	.	14	.	CASSIAGTYNEQFF	TGTGCCAGTAGTATTGCGGGGACCTACAATGAGCAGTTCTTC
TRBV7-9	TRBJ2-1	.	13	.	CASSPGQINEQFF	TGTGCCAGCAGCCCAGGACAGATCAATGAGCAGTTCTTC
TRBV5-1	TRBJ2-1	TRBD1	15	.	CASSLGQGSHGEQFF	TGCGCCAGCAGCTTGGGACAGGGAAGCCACGGTGAGCAGTTCTTC
TRBV10-2	TRBJ2-1	TRBD2	14	.	CAGRREASYNEQFF	TGCGCCGGCAGGCGGGAGGCCTCCTACAATGAGCAGTTCTTC
TRBV7-9	TRBJ2-7	TRBD2	14	.	CASSFSGRTYEQYF	TGTGCCAGCAGCTTTAGCGGGAGGACCTACGAGCAGTACTTC
TRBV5-1	TRBJ1-1	TRBD1	15	.	CASSLTGTGHTEAFF	TGCGCCAGCAGCTTGACCGGGACAGGGCACACTGAAGCTTTCTTT
TRBV15	TRBJ2-1	TRBD2	15	.	CATSTRLASYNEQFF	TGTGCCACCAGCACTCGACTAGCGTCCTACAATGAGCAGTTCTTC
TRBV6-1	TRBJ1-3	.	13	.	CASSVSSGNTIYF	TGTGCCAGCAGTGTGAGCTCTGGAAACACCATATATTTT
TRBV27	TRBJ2-3	.	16	.	CASSPRGGRVTDTQYF	TGTGCCAGCAGCCCAAGGGGAGGTAGGGTGACAGATACGCAGTATTTT
TRBV7-9	TRBJ2-7	.	14	.	CASSSEGRPHEQYF	TGTGCCAGCAGCTCGGAGGGACGGCCCCACGAGCAGTACTTC
TRBV4-1	TRBJ1-1	.	14	.	CTSRGLYRRTEAFF	TGCACCAGCAGGGGTTTATACAGACGGACTGAAGCTTTCTTT
TRBV7-2	TRBJ1-5	.	14	.	CASSLGLSNQPQHF	TGTGCCAGCAGCTTAGGGCTAAGCAATCAGCCCCAGCATTTT
TRBV7-7	TRBJ2-7	.	13	.	CASSLAGNYEQYF	TGTGCCAGCAGCTTAGCGGGAAACTACGAGCAGTACTTC
TRBV7-2	TRBJ2-5	TRBD2	14	.	CASSSGLAVETQYF	TGTGCCAGCAGCTCGGGACTAGCGGTAGAGACCCAGTACTTC
TRBV5-1	TRBJ2-7	.	14	once	CASSLDSGHYEQYF	TGCGCCAGCAGCTTGGATAGCGGCCACTACGAGCAGTACTTC